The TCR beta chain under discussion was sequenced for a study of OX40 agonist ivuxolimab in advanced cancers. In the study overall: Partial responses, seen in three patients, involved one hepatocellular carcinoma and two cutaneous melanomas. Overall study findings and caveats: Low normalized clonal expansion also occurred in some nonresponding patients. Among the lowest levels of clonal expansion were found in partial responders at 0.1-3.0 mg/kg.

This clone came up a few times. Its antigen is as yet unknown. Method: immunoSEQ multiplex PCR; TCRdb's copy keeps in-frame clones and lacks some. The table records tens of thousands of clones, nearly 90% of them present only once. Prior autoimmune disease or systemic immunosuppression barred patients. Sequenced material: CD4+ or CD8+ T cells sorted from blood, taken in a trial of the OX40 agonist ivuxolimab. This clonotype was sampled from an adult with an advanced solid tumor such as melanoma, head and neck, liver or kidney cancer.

The CDR3 loop is CAISHPTSSETQYF. In DNA, the CDR3 is TGTGCCATCAGCCATCCGACTAGTTCGGAGACCCAGTACTTC. This chain joins TRBV10-3 and TRBJ2-5; maybe TRBD2 (6 bases). The germline CDR1 and CDR2 sequences are ENHRY and SYGVKD. Trimming left V 6 bases short and J 5 bases short, with 16 bases between. The CDR3 is made up of 14 amino acids.